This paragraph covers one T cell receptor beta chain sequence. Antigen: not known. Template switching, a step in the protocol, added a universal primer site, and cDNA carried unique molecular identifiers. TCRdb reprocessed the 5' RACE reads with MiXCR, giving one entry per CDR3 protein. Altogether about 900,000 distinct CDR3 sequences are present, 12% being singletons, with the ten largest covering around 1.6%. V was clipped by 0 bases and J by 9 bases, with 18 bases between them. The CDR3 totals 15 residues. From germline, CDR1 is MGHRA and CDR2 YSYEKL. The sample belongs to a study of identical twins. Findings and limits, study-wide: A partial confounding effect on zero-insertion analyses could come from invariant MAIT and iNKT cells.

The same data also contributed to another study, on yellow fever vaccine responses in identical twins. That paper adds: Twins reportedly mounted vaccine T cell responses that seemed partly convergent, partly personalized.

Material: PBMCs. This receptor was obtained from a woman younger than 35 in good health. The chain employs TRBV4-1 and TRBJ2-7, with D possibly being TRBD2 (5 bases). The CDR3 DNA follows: TGCGCCAGCAGCCAAGATTCCGAGCGGAGCTTCTGGCAGTACTTC. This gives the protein CASSQDSERSFWQYF.